This TCR beta chain is drawn from a study of T cell repertoires in cytomegalovirus infection. Study-wide context: Both CMV infection and a matching HLA type were indicated by public TCR beta signatures.

Germline CDR1 and CDR2: LGHNT and FRNRAP. V was trimmed by 3 bases and J by 3 bases, leaving 9 bases between them. The CDR3 sequence is 13 residues long. As concerns this clonotype: Its antigen is as yet unknown.

A single record per CDR3 protein comes from TCRdb applying MiXCR to the reads. The repertoire holds about 900,000 distinct CDR3 sequences, with around 31% as singletons. J is TRBJ2-7 and V is TRBV12-5, with a tentative D call TRBD1 (5 bases). The origin of this receptor is a human donor in good health (CMV status not recorded). Some clones in this sample may be carry-over from other donors' samples. The sample here was cultured CD8+ T cells from PBMCs, taken from culture after CMV antigen stimulation. In DNA, the CDR3 is TGTGCTAGTGGTTTACAGGCGTTCTACGAGCAGTACTTC. Translated: CASGLQAFYEQYF.